A single sample is the source of the 32 T cell receptor beta chains below, sequenced in a study of blood T cell repertoires in COVID-19. This table comes from immunoSEQ multiplex PCR, and its TCRdb copy is limited to in-frame clones, with some not included. Of 150,000 to 200,000 clones listed, around 73% are singletons. The sequenced sample consisted of PBMCs or T cells enriched from blood (not recorded which). The source is a woman between 50 and 59 years old who had recovered from COVID-19.

The DNA for the CDR3 is TGTGCCACCGCCAGCCCTCAGGGGGCCTACGAGCAGTACTTC. Translated, it gives CATASPQGAYEQYF. V is TRBV28 and J is TRBJ2-7; 7 nucleotides line up with TRBD1. Germline V lookup: CDR1 MDHEN, CDR2 SYDVKM. The CDR3 spans 14 residues. V shed 10 bases and J 2 bases; nucleotides not matched to a gene: 11.

The chain has TRBV27 and TRBJ1-1; tentative D call: TRBD1 (6 bases). CDR3 size: 15 residues. The V and J ends lost 6 bases and 1 base respectively, with 15 bases between them. CDR1 and CDR2 from the germline V gene are MNHEY and SMNVEV (reference sequence). The CDR3 DNA follows: TGTGCCAGCAGGGGCGTGGGGGCAGGGAACACTGAAGCTTTCTTT. Amino acids: CASRGVGAGNTEAFF.

The rearrangement uses TRBV7-2 and TRBJ1-3, with TRBD1 matching 9 bases. V was pared by 5 bases and J by 1 base, with 3 bases of the junction left unmatched. This CDR3 comprises 15 residues. Germline CDR1 reads SGHTA; CDR2 reads FQGNSA. The CDR3 here is CASSRTGVSGNTIYF. The CDR3 DNA follows: TGTGCCAGCAGCCGGACAGGGGTTTCTGGAAACACCATATATTTT.

The chain has TRBV20-1 and TRBJ2-5, with a possible D match to TRBD1 (5 bases). The CDR3 sequence is 14 residues long. The germline CDR1 and CDR2 sequences are DFQATT and SNEGSKA (reference sequence). The germline V and J ends were trimmed by 3 bases and 3 bases, with 14 bases remaining between them. CDR3 in amino acids: CSASQARGEETQYF. CDR3 nucleotides: TGCAGTGCTAGTCAGGCTAGGGGCGAAGAGACCCAGTACTTC.

A single count supports this clone. This rearrangement joins TRBV11-3 to TRBJ2-1; 10 nucleotides agree with TRBD2. The V gene end was trimmed by 3 bases and the J gene end by 2 bases; junction bases not matched to a gene: 10. The CDR3 totals 18 residues. Germline V lookup: CDR1 SGHNT, CDR2 YENEEA. The CDR3 bases are TGTGCCAGCAGCTTTGCGGTAGCGGGAGGTTCTACCTACAATGAGCAGTTCTTC. Encoded protein: CASSFAVAGGSTYNEQFF.

This clone was seen more than once but under ten times. V is TRBV7-9 and J is TRBJ2-1; D call uncertain. The CDR3 has 15 amino acids. Trimming took 5 bases from V and 7 from J, leaving 18 bases between them. Germline V lookup: CDR1 SEHNR, CDR2 FQNEAQ (reference sequence). CDR3 nucleotide sequence: TGTGCCAGCAGCCATCCGACAAGGCCACGTAATGAGCAGTTCTTC. Amino acids: CASSHPTRPRNEQFF.

The chain has TRBV27 and TRBJ2-2; TRBD1 matches 8 bases. J gave up 4 bases and V 2 bases, and 3 bases lay outside the gene matches. Germline V gene sequence: CDR1 MNHEY, CDR2 SMNVEV (reference sequence). The CDR3 is 15 amino acids. For the CDR3, the DNA is TGTGCCAGCAGTTTAAGGACAGGGAGCACCGGGGAGCTGTTTTTT. This gives the protein CASSLRTGSTGELFF.

The genes are TRBV5-1 and TRBJ2-2; TRBD2 matches 12 bases. The V segment lost 4 bases and the J segment 5 bases; nucleotides outside the gene matches: 6. The CDR3 spans 16 residues. The germline gives CDR1 SGHRS, CDR2 YFSETQ. The CDR3 here is CASSLRTSGETGELFF. The CDR3 DNA is TGCGCCAGCAGCCTTCGGACTAGCGGGGAGACCGGGGAGCTGTTTTTT.

The V call is TRBV10-3, the J call TRBJ1-1; D ambiguous. This CDR3 is built from 14 residues. Germline CDR1 ENHRY, CDR2 SYGVKD. Trimming left V 7 bases short and J 4 bases short, with 16 bases between. The CDR3 here is CAINQSEVGTEAFF. Here the CDR3 DNA reads TGTGCCATCAACCAGTCGGAGGTCGGCACTGAAGCTTTCTTT.

The chain combines TRBV30 with TRBJ2-7, with D possibly TRBD1 on 5 matching bases. The V and J ends lost 4 bases and 3 bases respectively, with 13 bases between them. CDR1 and CDR2 from the germline V gene are GTSNPN and SVGIG (reference sequence). CDR3 size: 13 residues. Here the CDR3 DNA reads TGTGCCTGGACTAGAAGACAGAGCTACGAGCAGTACTTC. Residues: CAWTRRQSYEQYF.

This clone was seen only a few times. V is TRBV2 and J is TRBJ2-7; 7 nucleotides align to TRBD2. After removal of 2 bases from V and 9 bases from J, the junction contained 7 bases not matched to a gene. This CDR3 region has 13 residues. The germline CDR1 and CDR2 sequences are SNHLY and FYNNEI. The CDR3 reads CASSEYRGEVQYF. The DNA for the CDR3 is TGTGCCAGCAGTGAATATCGGGGGGAGGTGCAGTACTTC. Combining the CDR3 with reference TRBV2 and TRBJ2-7 gives the whole variable domain EPEVTQTPSHQVTQMGQEVILRCVPISNHLYFYWYRQILGQKVEFLVSFYNNEISEKSEIFDDQFSVERPDGSNFTLKIRSTKLEDSAMYFCASSEYRGEVQYFGPGTRLTVT.

This clone was seen only once. V is TRBV6-5 and J is TRBJ2-1; 7 bases are shared with TRBD2. The trim removed 6 bases at V and 7 bases at J, leaving 12 bases unmatched. Germline lookup yields CDR1 MNHEY and CDR2 SVGAGI. The CDR3 has 15 residues. The DNA of the CDR3 is TGTGCCAGCAGCCCCGCGGGGGAACCAAGAAATGAGCAGTTCTTC. It encodes CASSPAGEPRNEQFF.

The CDR3 here is CASSPHRGTATNEKLFF. For the CDR3, the DNA is TGTGCCAGCAGCCCGCACAGGGGGACTGCAACTAATGAAAAACTGTTTTTT. This chain uses TRBV5-4 with TRBJ1-4, with 8 bases identical to TRBD1. This CDR3 contains 17 residues. Per germline, CDR1 SGHNT and CDR2 YYREEE (reference sequence). V was pared by 4 bases and J by 0 bases, with 8 bases of the junction left unmatched.

The chain is built from TRBV9 and TRBJ1-6; 7 bases map to TRBD1. The length of the CDR3 is 12 residues. The germline V gene has CDR1 SGDLS and CDR2 YYNGEE. The junction had 3 bases not matched to a gene; V was cut back by 7 bases and J by 8 bases. CDR3 loop: CASGQADSPLHF. The CDR3 bases are TGTGCCAGCGGACAGGCCGATTCACCCCTCCACTTT.

This clone was picked up one time. This chain connects TRBV5-4 to TRBJ2-1; TRBD2 aligns across 7 bases. The CDR3 has 15 amino acids. CDR1 and CDR2 from the germline V gene are SGHNT and YYREEE (reference sequence). Trimming took 2 bases from V and 5 from J; bases not matched to a gene: 7. The CDR3 is CASSLLLARNNEQFF. The DNA for the CDR3 is TGTGCCAGCAGCTTATTACTAGCGAGGAACAATGAGCAGTTCTTC.

This CDR3 reads CSVIGGGQIEPLEYF. The CDR3 nucleotides are TGCAGCGTGATCGGGGGAGGTCAGATAGAACCTTTGGAGTATTTT. This chain connects TRBV29-1 to TRBJ2-3; D perhaps matches TRBD2 (6 bases). Trimming stripped 6 bases from V and 13 bases from J, with 29 bases between. The germline gives CDR1 SQVTM, CDR2 ANQGSEA. This CDR3 is 15 amino acids long.

Written as DNA, the CDR3 is TGTGCCAGCAGCCTAATAGGGGGTGGGAAAAACATTCAGTACTTC. Translating it yields CASSLIGGGKNIQYF. This rearrangement joins TRBV28 to TRBJ2-4; TRBD1 is a possible D gene (6 bases). Trimming took 6 bases from V and 4 from J, leaving 16 bases between them. CDR1 is MDHEN, CDR2 SYDVKM, per germline. This CDR3 region has 15 residues.

The V call is TRBV11-2, the J call TRBJ2-1, with D possibly TRBD1 on 5 matching bases. This CDR3 is 14 amino acids long. Germline V gene data show CDR1 as SGHAT and CDR2 as FQNNGV. V lost 11 bases and J lost 0, with 14 bases in between. DNA for the CDR3: TGTGCCTCCAGCCGTCAGGGCTCCTACAATGAGCAGTTCTTC. Its translation is CASSRQGSYNEQFF.

The chain joins TRBV18 to TRBJ2-3, with 13 bases aligning to TRBD2. The junction had 3 bases not matched to a gene; V was cut back by 2 bases and J by 4 bases. The CDR3 totals 16 residues. Germline values: CDR1 KGHSH, CDR2 LQKENI. DNA for the CDR3: TGTGCCAGCTCACCAGGACTAGCGGGAGAGGCAGATACGCAGTATTTT. Translated: CASSPGLAGEADTQYF.

This clone was counted only a few times. This rearrangement joins TRBV7-9 to TRBJ2-5; TRBD1 might be the D (6 bases). This CDR3 spans 14 amino acids. With 3 bases removed from V and 5 bases from J, the gap between germline ends came to 13 bases. Germline CDR1 reads SEHNR; CDR2 reads FQNEAQ (reference sequence). This CDR3 is CASSFGTGQETQYF. The CDR3 DNA sequence: TGTGCCAGCAGCTTTGGTACAGGGCAGGAGACCCAGTACTTC.

The chain has TRBV6-5 and TRBJ2-5; TRBD1 matches 10 bases. Germline V gene lookup returns CDR1 MNHEY and CDR2 SVGAGI. This CDR3 spans 14 amino acids. The V segment lost 6 bases and the J segment 7 bases; nucleotides outside the gene matches: 8. CDR3 loop: CASSTGQGGSTQYF. The CDR3 nucleotides are TGTGCCAGCAGCACTGGACAGGGGGGCTCGACCCAGTACTTC.

The chain has TRBV5-1 and TRBJ2-1; possible D gene TRBD2, 6 bases. V lost 4 bases and J 4 bases, leaving 9 bases between the germline ends. Germline-derived CDR1 and CDR2 are SGHRS and YFSETQ. This CDR3 region has 13 residues. The CDR3 DNA reads TGCGCCAGCAGCGAGGGGACTTACAATGAGCAGTTCTTC. Its protein product is CASSEGTYNEQFF.

The chain combines TRBV18 with TRBJ2-3, with 10 positions matching TRBD1. Germline CDR1 KGHSH, CDR2 LQKENI. CDR3 length: 17 residues. Trimming removed 0 bases from V and 2 bases from J; junction bases left unmatched: 5. The CDR3 nucleotides read TGTGCCAGCTCACCACCGACAGGGGGCGATCTCACAGATACGCAGTATTTT. This encodes CASSPPTGGDLTDTQYF.

This chain uses TRBV6-5 with TRBJ2-1; TRBD2 agrees at 10 bases. Per the germline V gene, CDR1 is MNHEY and CDR2 is SVGAGI. With 10 bases clipped from V and 8 bases from J, the junction kept 11 bases outside the gene matches. The CDR3 runs to 14 residues. CDR3 loop: CATSLAGIGYEQFF. Here the CDR3 DNA reads TGTGCCACCTCACTAGCGGGAATCGGCTATGAGCAGTTCTTC.

The V gene is TRBV6-5, the J gene TRBJ1-2; D might be TRBD1 (5 bases). Per the germline V gene, CDR1 is MNHEY and CDR2 is SVGAGI. Deletions cut 8 bases from V and 2 bases from J, with 15 bases between. This CDR3 region has 14 residues. CDR3 sequence: CASGRAGRNYGYTF. In nucleotides, the CDR3 is TGTGCCAGCGGACGGGCGGGGCGGAACTATGGCTACACCTTC.

The J gene is TRBJ2-7, the V gene TRBV6-5; 8 nucleotides align to TRBD2. The CDR3 extends over 16 amino acids. Looked up from germline, CDR1 is MNHEY and CDR2 is SVGAGI. V was pared by 2 bases and J by 3 bases, with 9 bases of the junction left unmatched. The CDR3 is CASSYELSLAGYEQYF. In DNA form, the CDR3 reads TGTGCCAGCAGTTACGAGCTGAGTCTAGCGGGCTACGAGCAGTACTTC.

This chain joins TRBV11-3 and TRBJ2-4; D remains ambiguous. CDR3 length: 15 residues. The germline V and J ends were trimmed by 3 bases and 3 bases, with 12 bases remaining between them. CDR1 and CDR2 from the germline V gene are SGHNT and YENEEA. The CDR3 DNA reads TGTGCCAGCAGCTTGAGAGGTCCCCGCAAAAACATTCAGTACTTC. This translates into CASSLRGPRKNIQYF.

This clone was detected once. The rearrangement uses TRBV5-1 and TRBJ2-7; the match to TRBD2 covers 8 bases. The CDR3 is 15 amino acids. Germline V CDR1 and CDR2: SGHRS, YFSETQ. V lost 4 bases and J lost 2; bases outside the gene matches: 8. CDR3 region: CASSPSGSGTYEQYF. CDR3 DNA: TGCGCCAGCAGCCCCAGCGGGAGCGGTACCTACGAGCAGTACTTC.

This clone was detected a few times. The rearrangement links TRBV3-1 (or the pseudogene TRBV3-2) to TRBJ1-3, with D possibly being TRBD1 (6 bases). V gave up 5 bases and J gave up 2 bases, with 10 bases separating them. Germline CDR1 and CDR2: LGHDT and YNNKEL (reference sequence). The CDR3 is 14 residues long. The CDR3 DNA is TGTGCCAGCAGCAAACAGGGTCCTGGAAACACCATATATTTT. This codes for CASSKQGPGNTIYF.

The genes are TRBV7-6 and TRBJ2-1, with D unresolved. CDR3 length equals 13 residues. Germline CDR1 SGHVS, CDR2 FNYEAQ. V lost 2 bases to trimming and J lost 8 bases, with 10 bases between them. CDR3 bases: TGTGCCAGCAGCTTAAGTTTAGTAGATGAGCAGTTCTTC. It yields the protein CASSLSLVDEQFF. The full variable domain, rest sourced from reference TRBV7-6 and TRBJ2-1, is GAGVSQSPRYKVTKRGQDVALRCDPISGHVSLYWYRQALGQGPEFLTYFNYEAQQDKSGLPNDRFSAERPEGSISTLTIQRTEQRDSAMYRCASSLSLVDEQFFGPGTRLTVL.

The sample holds a few counts of this clone. V gene TRBV18 combines with J gene TRBJ1-2; TRBD1 is a possible D gene (5 bases). The V gene's germline CDR1 is KGHSH and CDR2 LQKENI. This CDR3 is built from 16 residues. V was clipped by 6 bases and J by 1 base, with 18 bases between them. The CDR3 here is CASSRGASERNYGYTF. The CDR3, as DNA: TGTGCCAGCTCCCGCGGGGCCTCTGAGCGTAACTATGGCTACACCTTC. The complete variable domain, with remaining parts taken from reference TRBV18 and TRBJ1-2, reads NAGVMQNPRHLVRRRGQEARLRCSPMKGHSHVYWYRQLPEEGLKFMVYLQKENIIDESGMPKERFSAEFPKEGPSILRIQQVVRGDSAAYFCASSRGASERNYGYTFGSGTRLTVV.

The chain recombines TRBV7-2 with TRBJ1-3; no reliable D call. CDR3 length: 15 residues. V shed 6 bases and J shed 0 bases, with 12 bases lying between them. Germline V gene lookup returns CDR1 SGHTA and CDR2 FQGNSA. For the CDR3, the DNA is TGTGCCAGCAGTCGTGACCGGAGCTCTGGAAACACCATATATTTT. Encoded protein: CASSRDRSSGNTIYF.